This TCR beta chain originates from a study of blood T cells in healthy people across ages (dated by TCRdb to the mid-2010s). As for the study more broadly: In model experiments, template switching captured about one uniquely barcoded TCR beta cDNA molecule for every two T cells. To track age-related changes in TCR beta repertoire diversity, the study relied on deep sequencing normalized with unique cDNA molecular identifiers. Four age groups were formed from the donors: young (average approximately 16 years), middle-aged (roughly 38), aged (about 68) and long-lived (roughly 88). To avoid experimental bias, donors of different ages were distributed randomly across sequencing lanes. The study analyzed two additional independent replicas of 1 million unique cDNA reads from the same blood draw for two donors, one aged 18 to 30 and one aged 80 or older.

What the research found in general, with its limitations: As age increased, observed TCR beta diversity per million T cells dropped in a roughly linear way, and a significant reduction was already evident by age around 41. Bulk unsorted PBMC profiling prevented conclusive comparison of naive and antigen-experienced compartments. The CMV infection status of donors was not known, potentially confounding age-related changes in expanded clonotypes. The percentage of naive T cells measured by flow cytometry correlated strongly with observed TCR beta diversity. Total diversity estimates from one million sequenced T cells were considered lower bounds and underestimates. Compared with the aged group, more naive CD4+ T cells, fewer expanded clones and increased TCR diversity were shown by the long-lived group, suggesting age selection.

The protocol used for the library was 5' RACE. Data came from an Illumina HiSeq 2500. A second PCR of about 6 to 11 cycles was performed with a sample-barcoded 5' primer and a J-beta primer mix. A unique molecular identifier was introduced onto each TCR beta cDNA molecule by a template-switch 5' adaptor carrying 12 random nucleotides. Each sample yielded at least 2.5 million CDR3-containing paired-end reads. First-strand cDNA synthesis was performed from all RNA using the Mint cDNA synthesis kit, with priming by a TRBC-specific oligonucleotide. Following uracil-DNA glycosylase treatment, a first 18-cycle PCR with universal primers M1SS and BC2_uni_R was performed on all cDNA. Per the authors' processing: For normalization, 1 million high-quality reads were randomly selected from each sample, with every read carrying a distinct molecular identifier. Instead of being binned into consensus sequences, reads with shared molecular identifiers were discarded. CDR3 identification, clonotype clustering and error correction used MiTCR with a Q25 quality threshold and the strictest error-elimination algorithm. A nonparametric unseen species model using Euler transformation provided a lower-bound estimate of total TCR beta diversity. TCRdb redid the processing of the public reads, applying fastp at Q25 and MiXCR, and retained in-frame beta chains. Each entry is one CDR3 protein sequence, shown with its most common DNA and genes. The V and J calls reflect TCRdb's pipeline rather than the authors' work. The sample table contains around 400,000 distinct CDR3 sequences; only one count was recorded for approximately 51% of them. Under 60% of the sample comes from the top ten.

A word on this clonotype: Its antigen target is currently unknown. Base quality data are lacking; no much larger clone is found one base away.

Systemically healthy Caucasian individuals from Russia, roughly 40 in total and aged about 6 to 95 years, were included as donors. Each donor gave approximately 10 milliliters of peripheral blood, collected into EDTA-treated Vacutainer tubes. Ficoll-Paque density-gradient centrifugation was used to isolate PBMCs, with at least 7 million per sample. Trizol reagent was used to extract total RNA from the PBMCs, yielding at least 6 micrograms per sample. The percentages of naive CD45RAhigh/CD27high T cells were determined by flow cytometry on a PBMC aliquot from every donor. From its cysteine to its phenylalanine, the CDR3 spans 12 amino acids. The sequence is cut down to CDR3 DNA, 36 bases in frame from base 1. Taken from the germline V gene (reference sequence), the CDR1 and CDR2 loops are LGHDT and YNNKEL. The germline V and J ends show losses of 2 bases and 14 bases respectively, and no gene match explains 2 bases of the junction.

The receptor comes from a man in his sixties in good health. The chain uses TRBV3-1 and TRBJ2-1; the central 11 bases match TRBD2. The material sequenced was blood. The bases read TGTGCCAGCAGCCAACGACTAGCGGGGAAGTTCTTC. Translated, it gives CASSQRLAGKFF.